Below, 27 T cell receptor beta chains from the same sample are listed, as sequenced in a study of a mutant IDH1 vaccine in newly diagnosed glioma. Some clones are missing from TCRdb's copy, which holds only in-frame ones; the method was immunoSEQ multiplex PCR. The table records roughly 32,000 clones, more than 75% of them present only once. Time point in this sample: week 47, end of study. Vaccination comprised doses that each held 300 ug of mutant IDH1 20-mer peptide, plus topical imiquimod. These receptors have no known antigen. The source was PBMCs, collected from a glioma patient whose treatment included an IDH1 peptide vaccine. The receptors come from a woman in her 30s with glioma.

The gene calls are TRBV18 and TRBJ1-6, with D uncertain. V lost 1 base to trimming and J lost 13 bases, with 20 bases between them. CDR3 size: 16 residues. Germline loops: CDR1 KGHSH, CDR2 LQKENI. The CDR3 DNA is TGTGCCAGCTCACCACAGGAGGCAGGTCCTCGGGCGCCCCTCCACTTT. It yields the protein CASSPQEAGPRAPLHF. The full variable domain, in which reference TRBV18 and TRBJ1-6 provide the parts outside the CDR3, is NAGVMQNPRHLVRRRGQEARLRCSPMKGHSHVYWYRQLPEEGLKFMVYLQKENIIDESGMPKERFSAEFPKEGPSILRIQQVVRGDSAAYFCASSPQEAGPRAPLHFGNGTRLTVT.

CDR3 bases: TGTGCCAGCAGGGAACGGACAGGGTCAGGTCAGCCCCAGCATTTT. Its protein is CASRERTGSGQPQHF. The rearrangement joins TRBV14 to TRBJ1-5; 8 bases agree with TRBD1. CDR3 length: 15 amino acids. The V segment lost 6 bases and the J segment 6 bases; nucleotides outside the gene matches: 10. Per the germline V gene, CDR1 is SGHDN and CDR2 is FVKESK.

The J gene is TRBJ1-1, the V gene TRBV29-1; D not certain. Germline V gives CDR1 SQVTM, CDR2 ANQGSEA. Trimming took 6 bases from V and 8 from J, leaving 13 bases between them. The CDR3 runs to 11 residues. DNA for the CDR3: TGCAGCGTGGAGGACGTTTCGGAAGCTTTCTTT. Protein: CSVEDVSEAFF.

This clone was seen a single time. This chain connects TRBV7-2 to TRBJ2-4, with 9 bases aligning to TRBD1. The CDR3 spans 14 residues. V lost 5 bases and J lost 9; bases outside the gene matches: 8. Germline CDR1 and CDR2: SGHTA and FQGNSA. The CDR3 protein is CASSGTGGAGIQYF. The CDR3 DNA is TGTGCCAGCAGCGGTACAGGGGGCGCCGGCATTCAGTACTTC.

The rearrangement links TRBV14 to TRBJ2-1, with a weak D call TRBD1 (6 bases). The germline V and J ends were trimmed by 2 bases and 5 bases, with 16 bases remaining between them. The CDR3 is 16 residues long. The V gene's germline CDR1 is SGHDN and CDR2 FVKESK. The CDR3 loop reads CASSQPYQGRNNEQFF. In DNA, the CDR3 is TGTGCCAGCAGCCAACCTTACCAGGGGCGGAACAATGAGCAGTTCTTC.

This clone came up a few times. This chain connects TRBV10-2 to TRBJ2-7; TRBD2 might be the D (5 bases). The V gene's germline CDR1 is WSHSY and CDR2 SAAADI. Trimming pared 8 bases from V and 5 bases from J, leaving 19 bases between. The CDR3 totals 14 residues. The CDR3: CASSTAGWENEQYF. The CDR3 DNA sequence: TGCGCCAGCTCTACAGCTGGCTGGGAGAACGAGCAGTACTTC.

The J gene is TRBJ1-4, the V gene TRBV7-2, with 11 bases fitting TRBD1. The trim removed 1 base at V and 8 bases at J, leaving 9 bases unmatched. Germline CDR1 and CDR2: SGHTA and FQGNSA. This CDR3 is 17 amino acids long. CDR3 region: CASSLEGQGVLWEKLFF. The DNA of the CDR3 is TGTGCCAGCAGCTTAGAGGGACAGGGGGTGTTATGGGAAAAACTGTTTTTT. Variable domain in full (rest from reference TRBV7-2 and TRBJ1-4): GAGVSQSPSNKVTEKGKDVELRCDPISGHTALYWYRQSLGQGLEFLIYFQGNSAPDKSGLPSDRFSAERTGGSVSTLTIQRTQQEDSAVYLCASSLEGQGVLWEKLFFGSGTQLSVL.

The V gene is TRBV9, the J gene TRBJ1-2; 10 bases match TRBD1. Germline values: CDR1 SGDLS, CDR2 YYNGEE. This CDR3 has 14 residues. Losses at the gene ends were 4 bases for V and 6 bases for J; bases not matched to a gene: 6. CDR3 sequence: CASSQDRGRDGYTF. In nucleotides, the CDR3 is TGTGCCAGCAGCCAAGACAGGGGGCGCGATGGCTACACCTTC.

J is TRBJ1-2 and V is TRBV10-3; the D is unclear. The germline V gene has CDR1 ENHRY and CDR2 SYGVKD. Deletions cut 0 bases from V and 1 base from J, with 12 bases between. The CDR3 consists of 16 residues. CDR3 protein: CAISESRGSLNYGYTF. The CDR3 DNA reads TGTGCCATCAGTGAGTCGAGAGGGAGTCTTAACTATGGCTACACCTTC.

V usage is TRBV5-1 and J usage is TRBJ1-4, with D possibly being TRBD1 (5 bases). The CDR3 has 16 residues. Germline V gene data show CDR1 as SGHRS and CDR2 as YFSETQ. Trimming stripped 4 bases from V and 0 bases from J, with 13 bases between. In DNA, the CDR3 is TGCGCCAGCAGCCCCGCCGGGACCACAACTAATGAAAAACTGTTTTTT. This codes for CASSPAGTTTNEKLFF.

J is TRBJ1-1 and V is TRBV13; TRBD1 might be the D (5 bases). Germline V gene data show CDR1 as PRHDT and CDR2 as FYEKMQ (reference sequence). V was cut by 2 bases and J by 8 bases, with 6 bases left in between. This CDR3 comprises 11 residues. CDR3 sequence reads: CASSLNREAFF. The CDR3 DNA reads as TGTGCCAGCAGCTTAAACAGGGAAGCTTTCTTT.

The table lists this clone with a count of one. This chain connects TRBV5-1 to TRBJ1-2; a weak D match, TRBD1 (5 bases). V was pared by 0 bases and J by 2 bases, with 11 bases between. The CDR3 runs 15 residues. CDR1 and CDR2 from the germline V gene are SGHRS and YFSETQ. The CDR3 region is CASSLGDGRNYGYTF. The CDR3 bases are TGCGCCAGCAGCTTGGGGGACGGTAGGAACTATGGCTACACCTTC.

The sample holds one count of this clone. CDR3 DNA sequence: TGTGCCATCAGTGATCCAGGGGGGGTTAACTATGGCTACACCTTC. Translated, it gives CAISDPGGVNYGYTF. The J gene is TRBJ1-2, the V gene TRBV10-3; 7 nucleotides align to TRBD1. Per the germline V gene, CDR1 is ENHRY and CDR2 is SYGVKD. V trimming: 3 bases; J trimming: 1 base; junction bases outside the gene matches: 5. This CDR3 comprises 15 residues.

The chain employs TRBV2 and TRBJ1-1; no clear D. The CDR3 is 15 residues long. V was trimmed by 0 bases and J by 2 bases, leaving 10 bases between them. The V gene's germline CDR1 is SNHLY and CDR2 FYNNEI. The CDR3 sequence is CASSEATVLNTEAFF. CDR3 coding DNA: TGTGCCAGCAGTGAAGCTACAGTACTTAACACTGAAGCTTTCTTT.

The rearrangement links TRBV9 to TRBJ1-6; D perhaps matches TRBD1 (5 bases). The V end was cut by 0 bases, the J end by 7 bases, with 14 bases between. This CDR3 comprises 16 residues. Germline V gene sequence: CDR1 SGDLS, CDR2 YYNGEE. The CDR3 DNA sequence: TGTGCCAGCAGCGTAGATCCAGGGATGGGAAATTCACCCCTCCACTTT. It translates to CASSVDPGMGNSPLHF.

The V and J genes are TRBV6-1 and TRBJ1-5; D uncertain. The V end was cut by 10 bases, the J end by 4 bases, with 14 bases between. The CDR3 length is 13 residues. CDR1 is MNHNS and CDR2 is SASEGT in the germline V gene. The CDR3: CATTAAPNQPQHF. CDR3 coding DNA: TGTGCCACGACTGCGGCCCCAAATCAGCCCCAGCATTTT.

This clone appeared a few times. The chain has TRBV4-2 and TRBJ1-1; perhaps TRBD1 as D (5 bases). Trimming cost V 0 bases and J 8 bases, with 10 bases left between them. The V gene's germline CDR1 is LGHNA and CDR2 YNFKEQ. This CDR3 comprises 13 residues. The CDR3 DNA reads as TGTGCCAGCAGCCAAGATATCGGGGCCGAAGCTTTCTTT. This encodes CASSQDIGAEAFF.

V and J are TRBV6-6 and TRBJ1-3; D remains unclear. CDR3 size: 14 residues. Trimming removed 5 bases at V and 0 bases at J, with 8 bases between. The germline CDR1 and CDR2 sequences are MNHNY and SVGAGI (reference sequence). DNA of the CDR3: TGTGCCAGCAGTGCTGCCAGCTCTGGAAACACCATATATTTT. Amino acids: CASSAASSGNTIYF.

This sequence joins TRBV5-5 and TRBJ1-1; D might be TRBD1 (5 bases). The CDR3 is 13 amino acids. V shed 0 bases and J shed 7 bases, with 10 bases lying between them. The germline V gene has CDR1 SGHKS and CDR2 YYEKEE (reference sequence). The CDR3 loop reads CASSLEWGSEAFF. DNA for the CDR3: TGTGCCAGCAGCTTGGAATGGGGGAGTGAAGCTTTCTTT.

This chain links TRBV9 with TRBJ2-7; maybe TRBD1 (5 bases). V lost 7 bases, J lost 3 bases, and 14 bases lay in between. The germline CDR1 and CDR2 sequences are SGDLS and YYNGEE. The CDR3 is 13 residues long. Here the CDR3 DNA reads TGTGCCAGCGGCGCCGCCGACAGCTACGAGCAGTACTTC. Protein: CASGAADSYEQYF.

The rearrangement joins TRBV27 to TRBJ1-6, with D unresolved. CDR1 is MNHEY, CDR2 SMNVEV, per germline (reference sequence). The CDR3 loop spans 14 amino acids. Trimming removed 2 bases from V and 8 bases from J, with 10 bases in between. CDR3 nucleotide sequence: TGTGCCAGCAGTTTAGAAAGGGTGCATTCACCCCTCCACTTT. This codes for CASSLERVHSPLHF.

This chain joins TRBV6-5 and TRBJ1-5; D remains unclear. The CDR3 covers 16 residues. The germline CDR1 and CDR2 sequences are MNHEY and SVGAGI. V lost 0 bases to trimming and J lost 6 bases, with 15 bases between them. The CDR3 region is CASSYSNPGLSQPQHF. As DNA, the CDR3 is TGTGCCAGCAGTTACTCTAACCCGGGGTTGAGTCAGCCCCAGCATTTT.

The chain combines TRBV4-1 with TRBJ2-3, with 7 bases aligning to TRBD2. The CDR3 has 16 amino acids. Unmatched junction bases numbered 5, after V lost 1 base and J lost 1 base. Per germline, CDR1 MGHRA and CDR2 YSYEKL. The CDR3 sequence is CASSQGTRAGTDTQYF. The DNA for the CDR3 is TGCGCCAGCAGCCAAGGGACTAGGGCGGGCACAGATACGCAGTATTTT.

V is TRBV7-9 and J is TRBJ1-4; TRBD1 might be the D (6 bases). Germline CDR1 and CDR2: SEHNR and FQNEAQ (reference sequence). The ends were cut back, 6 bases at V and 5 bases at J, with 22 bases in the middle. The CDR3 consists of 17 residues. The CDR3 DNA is TGTGCCAGCAGTCGACAAGGGGGGTGGACGGAGAATGAAAAACTGTTTTTT. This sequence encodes CASSRQGGWTENEKLFF.

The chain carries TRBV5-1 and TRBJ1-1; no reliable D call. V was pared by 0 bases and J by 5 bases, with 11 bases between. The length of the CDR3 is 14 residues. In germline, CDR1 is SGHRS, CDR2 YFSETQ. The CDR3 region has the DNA TGCGCCAGCAGCTTGGGGGCAGGAAAGACTGAAGCTTTCTTT. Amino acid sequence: CASSLGAGKTEAFF.

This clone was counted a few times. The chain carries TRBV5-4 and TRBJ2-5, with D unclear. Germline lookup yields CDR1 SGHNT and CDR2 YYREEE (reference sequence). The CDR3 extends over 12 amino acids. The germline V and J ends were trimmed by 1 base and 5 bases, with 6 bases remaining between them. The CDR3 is CASSLNSETQYF. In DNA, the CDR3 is TGTGCCAGCAGCTTGAATTCCGAGACCCAGTACTTC.

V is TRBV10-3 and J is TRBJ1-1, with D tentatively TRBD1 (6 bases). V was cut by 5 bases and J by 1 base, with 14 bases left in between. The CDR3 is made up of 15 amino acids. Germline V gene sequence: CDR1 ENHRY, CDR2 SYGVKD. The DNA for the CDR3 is TGTGCCATCAGTCCAACATCGACAGGGAACACTGAAGCTTTCTTT. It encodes CAISPTSTGNTEAFF.